The rows below give T cell receptor beta chains drawn from one sample of a study of cytomegalovirus exposure and HLA in healthy donors. The table came from immunoSEQ multiplex PCR; TCRdb's copy has only in-frame clones and leaves some out. The profile shows about 140,000 clones, over 70% of them singletons. Material: PBMCs. These receptors were taken from a male donor in good health and CMV-seronegative. The CDR3 runs from the conserved cysteine through the conserved F or W. The order of the fields is D gene, clone size, V gene, J gene, CDR3 protein, CDR3 DNA. A D gene is named only where the DNA matches it firmly. Where a row states a size, it is once, few, many or the class of an expanded clone; other rows omit it.

D: TRBD2; size: NA; V: TRBV28; J: TRBJ2-7; CDR3: CASSPGTSVPYEQYF; DNA: TGTGCCAGCAGTCCAGGGACTAGCGTTCCCTACGAGCAGTACTTC
D: TRBD1; size: NA; V: TRBV27; J: TRBJ1-2; CDR3: CASSITGGAYGYTF; DNA: TGTGCCAGCAGTATAACAGGGGGGGCCTATGGCTACACCTTC
D: NA; size: NA; V: TRBV18; J: TRBJ1-1; CDR3: CASSPQNAENTEAFF; DNA: TGTGCCAGCTCACCACAGAACGCAGAGAACACTGAAGCTTTCTTT
D: TRBD1; size: once; V: TRBV11-3; J: TRBJ2-7; CDR3: CASSLSGQGGSEQYF; DNA: TGTGCCAGCAGCCTCTCAGGACAGGGAGGAAGCGAGCAGTACTTC
D: NA; size: NA; V: TRBV6-5; J: TRBJ1-4; CDR3: CASRKGATNEKLFF; DNA: TGTGCCAGCAGGAAGGGGGCAACTAATGAAAAACTGTTTTTT
D: TRBD1; size: NA; V: TRBV5-1; J: TRBJ2-2; CDR3: CASSLQGASTGELFF; DNA: TGCGCCAGCAGCTTACAGGGGGCGAGCACCGGGGAGCTGTTTTTT
D: NA; size: NA; V: TRBV30; J: TRBJ1-6; CDR3: CAWSPFGGKNNSPLHF; DNA: TGTGCCTGGAGCCCTTTCGGCGGGAAAAATAATTCACCCCTCCACTTT
D: TRBD1; size: NA; V: TRBV2; J: TRBJ1-1; CDR3: CASSEKRTGVAFF; DNA: TGTGCCAGCAGTGAAAAAAGGACAGGGGTGGCTTTCTTT
D: TRBD2; size: NA; V: TRBV7-2; J: TRBJ2-1; CDR3: CASSLAVPGLAGGYNEQFF; DNA: TGTGCCAGCAGCTTAGCGGTCCCGGGACTAGCGGGAGGTTACAATGAGCAGTTCTTC
D: TRBD1; size: once; V: TRBV28; J: TRBJ2-7; CDR3: CASRGGRDYEQYF; DNA: TGTGCCAGCCGAGGGGGCAGAGACTACGAGCAGTACTTC
D: NA; size: NA; V: TRBV10-3; J: TRBJ2-1; CDR3: CAISEPGLGANEQFF; DNA: TGTGCCATCAGTGAGCCCGGCTTGGGGGCCAATGAGCAGTTCTTC
D: NA; size: NA; V: TRBV21-1; J: TRBJ1-2; CDR3: CASSKIGTLWGYGYTF; DNA: TGTGCCAGCAGCAAAATCGGGACTCTCTGGGGGTATGGCTACACCTTC
D: TRBD1; size: many; V: TRBV4-2; J: TRBJ1-2; CDR3: CASSQDRGGFNGYTF; DNA: TGTGCCAGCAGCCAGGACAGGGGAGGGTTCAATGGCTACACCTTC